What follows describes a single T cell receptor (beta chain). Its antigen is unknown. Sample-barcoded 5' priming and a J-beta primer mix drove a second PCR of about 6 to 12 cycles. TCRdb passed the 5' RACE reads through MiXCR, listing each CDR3 protein once. The sample comprises about 1 million distinct CDR3 sequences, around 43% of which are singletons, and about 19% rests with the top ten. The source of the sample is a study of blood T cells in healthy people across ages. The CDR3 spans 16 residues. Germline CDR1 reads ENHRY; CDR2 reads SYGVKD. Ranging in age from about 6 to 95, the donors were healthy Caucasian individuals from Russia. Whole-study findings and limits: PBMCs that were unsorted prevented a conclusive naive versus antigen-experienced comparison.

This sequence joins TRBV10-3 and TRBJ2-5, with TRBD2 matching 12 bases. The closer fit of TRBJ2-7 to the DNA end suggests the J call may be wrong. This TCR derives from a woman in her sixties or seventies in good health. The sequencing input was blood. In DNA, the CDR3 is TGTGCCATCAGTGGCGTCCTAGCGGGAGGGCCCAGCGAGCAGTACTTC. Protein product: CAISGVLAGGPSEQYF.